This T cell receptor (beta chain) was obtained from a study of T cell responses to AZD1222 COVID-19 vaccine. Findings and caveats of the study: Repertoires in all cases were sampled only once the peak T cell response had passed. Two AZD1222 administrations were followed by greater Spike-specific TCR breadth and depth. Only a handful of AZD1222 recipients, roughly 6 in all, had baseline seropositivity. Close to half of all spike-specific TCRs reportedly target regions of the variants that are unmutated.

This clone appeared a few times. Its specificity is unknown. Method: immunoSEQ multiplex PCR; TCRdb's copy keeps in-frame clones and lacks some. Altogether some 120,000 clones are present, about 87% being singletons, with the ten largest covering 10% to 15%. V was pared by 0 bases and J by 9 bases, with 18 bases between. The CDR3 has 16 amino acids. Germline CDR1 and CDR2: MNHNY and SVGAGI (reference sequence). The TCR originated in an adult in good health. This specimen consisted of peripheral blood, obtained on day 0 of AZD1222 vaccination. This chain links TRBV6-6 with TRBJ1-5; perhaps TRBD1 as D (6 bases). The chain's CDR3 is CASSYSAGQTQGPQHF. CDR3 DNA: TGTGCCAGCAGTTACTCTGCCGGACAGACCCAGGGGCCCCAGCATTTT.